This T cell receptor beta chain was documented in a study of T cell changes during pregnancy in multiple sclerosis. This CDR3 comprises 16 residues. V shed 1 base and J 7 bases; nucleotides not matched to a gene: 4. Germline values: CDR1 LGHNA, CDR2 YSLEER. The table came from immunoSEQ multiplex PCR; TCRdb's copy has only in-frame clones and leaves some out. The sample holds some 60,000 clones, 70% to 90% seen once. This TCR derives from a female donor with multiple sclerosis, enrolled in a pregnancy study. This chain joins TRBV4-3 and TRBJ1-6, with TRBD1 identical over 10 bases. This specimen consisted of CD4+ T cells from peripheral blood mononuclear cells, obtained in the third trimester of pregnancy. The CDR3 spells CASSQGRDRGNSPLHF. The CDR3 nucleotides are TGCGCCAGCAGCCAAGGTCGGGACAGGGGAAATTCACCCCTCCACTTT.